Listed here are 12 T cell receptor beta chains from one sample, sequenced in a study of radiotherapy plus CTLA-4 blockade in lung cancer (dated 2018 in TCRdb). Library construction relied on the immunoSEQ multiplex PCR assay. Here the immuneACCESS table is served through TCRdb, limited to in-frame sequences with V and J called. Missing clones are a known gap in these copies; in checked studies unresolved V genes cover under half, and the rest lacks a known reason. The sample yields some 15,000 clones; roughly two thirds were counted once. The ten largest make up roughly 53% of the sample. The sequencing used peripheral blood, collected from a patient treated with radiotherapy plus ipilimumab. These receptors were collected from a human donor with non-small cell lung cancer whose response to radiotherapy plus ipilimumab could not be evaluated.

V and J are TRBV4-1 and TRBJ2-1; 8 bases align to TRBD2. V shed 0 bases and J 3 bases; nucleotides not matched to a gene: 4. The CDR3 covers 16 residues. Germline CDR1 is MGHRA and CDR2 is YSYEKL. For the CDR3, the DNA is TGCGCCAGCAGCCAAGATGTGGCGGGGGGCTACAATGAGCAGTTCTTC. It is translated as CASSQDVAGGYNEQFF.

The rearrangement uses TRBV5-1 and TRBJ1-4, with a tentative D call TRBD1 (5 bases). In germline, CDR1 is SGHRS, CDR2 YFSETQ. The CDR3 loop spans 11 amino acids. Trimming pared 5 bases from V and 7 bases from J, leaving 6 bases between. The CDR3 coding sequence is TGCGCCAGCAGGCAGGGTGAAAAACTGTTTTTT. It specifies CASRQGEKLFF.

The chain combines TRBV9 with TRBJ1-2; 7 bases agree with TRBD1. The germline V gene encodes CDR1 SGDLS and CDR2 YYNGEE. Germline trimming cut 2 bases from V and 3 bases from J; bases unmatched to any gene: 7. This CDR3 is 15 amino acids long. The CDR3 region is CASSVSGTDYYGYTF. In nucleotides, the CDR3 is TGTGCCAGCAGCGTTAGCGGGACAGATTACTATGGCTACACCTTC.

V gene TRBV4-2 combines with J gene TRBJ2-1; a weak D match, TRBD1 (6 bases). Trimming cost V 0 bases and J 1 base, with 13 bases left between them. Germline CDR1 is LGHNA and CDR2 is YNFKEQ. There are 17 residues in the CDR3. CDR3 protein: CASSQDGGRESYNEQFF. Written as DNA, the CDR3 is TGTGCCAGCAGCCAAGATGGGGGCAGGGAATCCTACAATGAGCAGTTCTTC.

The rearrangement joins TRBV7-9 to TRBJ2-5; weak D call: TRBD2 (6 bases). This CDR3 has 15 amino acids. Trimming took off 5 bases at V and 5 bases at J, with 18 bases between the two ends. CDR1 is SEHNR and CDR2 is FQNEAQ in the germline V gene (reference sequence). The DNA of the CDR3 is TGTGCCAGCAGCCGGGAGACTAGACAGATTGAGACCCAGTACTTC. Residues: CASSRETRQIETQYF.

The sample holds a few counts of this clone. The chain couples TRBV19 to TRBJ1-1; 11 nucleotides line up with TRBD1. The germline V gene encodes CDR1 LNHDA and CDR2 SQIVND (reference sequence). After removal of 7 bases from V and 0 bases from J, the junction contained 7 bases not matched to a gene. There are 16 residues in the CDR3. In DNA, the CDR3 is TGTGCCAGTATCGGACAGGGGGCGGTGGTGAACACTGAAGCTTTCTTT. Translating it yields CASIGQGAVVNTEAFF.

The CDR3 DNA reads as TGTGCCAGCAGCCCCGCGGGCCAGACGAACACTGAAGCTTTCTTT. It codes for CASSPAGQTNTEAFF. The chain is built from TRBV7-2 and TRBJ1-1; no clear D gene. V lost 5 bases and J lost 1, with 14 bases in between. Germline values: CDR1 SGHTA, CDR2 FQGNSA. The CDR3 loop spans 15 amino acids.

This clone was seen a handful of times. The chain carries TRBV27 and TRBJ2-5, with D possibly being TRBD2 (7 bases). In germline, CDR1 is MNHEY, CDR2 SMNVEV (reference sequence). Trimming pared 3 bases from V and 2 bases from J, leaving 10 bases between. This CDR3 region has 14 residues. The CDR3 here is CASSLGGRQETQYF. The CDR3 DNA reads as TGTGCCAGCAGTTTGGGGGGGCGTCAAGAGACCCAGTACTTC.

This chain uses TRBV6-1 with TRBJ2-2, with 11 bases matching TRBD1. Germline V gives CDR1 MNHNS, CDR2 SASEGT. After removal of 6 bases from V and 8 bases from J, the junction contained 8 bases not matched to a gene. The CDR3 loop spans 15 amino acids. The CDR3 region has the DNA TGTGCCAGCAGGCGGACAGGGGGCTGGGTGGGGGAGCTGTTTTTT. The encoded protein is CASRRTGGWVGELFF.

The CDR3 sequence is CASSLSGVSSYNEQFF. The DNA for the CDR3 is TGTGCCAGCAGCTTATCAGGGGTGAGCTCCTACAATGAGCAGTTCTTC. The V and J genes are TRBV11-3 and TRBJ2-1; D is possibly TRBD1 (6 bases). V lost 2 bases, J lost 0 bases, and 11 bases lay in between. The CDR3 contains 16 residues. Germline V CDR1 and CDR2: SGHNT, YENEEA.

J is TRBJ1-3 and V is TRBV7-2; 9 bases line up with TRBD1. Germline assignment: CDR1 SGHTA and CDR2 FQGNSA. Trimming took 1 base from V and 4 from J; bases not matched to a gene: 5. This CDR3 has 16 amino acids. The CDR3 sequence: CASSLGQGVYGNTIYF. The CDR3 nucleotides are TGTGCCAGCAGCTTAGGACAGGGGGTTTACGGAAACACCATATATTTT.

The chain recombines TRBV5-4 with TRBJ2-3; 7 bases are a match to TRBD1. Germline CDR1 and CDR2: SGHNT and YYREEE (reference sequence). The CDR3 is 16 amino acids. V shed 4 bases, J shed 2 bases, and the junction held 10 bases outside the gene matches. The CDR3 here is CASSLLTGRNTDTQYF. CDR3 sequence (DNA): TGTGCCAGCAGCCTATTGACAGGGCGCAACACAGATACGCAGTATTTT.